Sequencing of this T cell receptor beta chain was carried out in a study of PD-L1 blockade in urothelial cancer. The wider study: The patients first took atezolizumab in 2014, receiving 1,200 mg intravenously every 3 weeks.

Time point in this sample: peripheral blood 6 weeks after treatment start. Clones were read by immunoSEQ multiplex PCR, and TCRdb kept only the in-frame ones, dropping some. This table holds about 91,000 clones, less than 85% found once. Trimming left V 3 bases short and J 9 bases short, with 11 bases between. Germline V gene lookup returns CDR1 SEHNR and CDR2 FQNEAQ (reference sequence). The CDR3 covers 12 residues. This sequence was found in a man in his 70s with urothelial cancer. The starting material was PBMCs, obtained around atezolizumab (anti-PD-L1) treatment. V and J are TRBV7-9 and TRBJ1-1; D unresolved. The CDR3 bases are TGTGCCAGCAGCTTTGTTGGGCCCCAAGCTTTCTTT. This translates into CASSFVGPQAFF.